The present entry profiles one TCR beta chain with its context. Its specificity is not known. These data belong to a study of OX40 agonist ivuxolimab in advanced cancers. The overall study: An agonistic human IgG2 monoclonal antibody against OX40 (CD134) was given. General study results and limits: CD8+ T cells (on average) carried more expanded clones than CD4+ T cells. Clonal expansion from baseline to week 6 occurred in both CD4+ and CD8+ T cells.

The CDR3 has 16 amino acids. The V end was cut by 1 base, the J end by 7 bases, with 15 bases between. Germline CDR1 reads SGDLS; CDR2 reads YYNGEE. The study sampled blood at baseline, cycle 4 day 1, and cycle 7 day 1. Assay: immunoSEQ multiplex PCR; the TCRdb copy retains only in-frame clones and omits some. The sample holds about 36,000 clones, 65% to 85% seen once. The TCR was taken from an adult with an advanced solid tumor such as melanoma, head and neck, liver or kidney cancer. Source: CD4+ or CD8+ T cells sorted from blood, taken in a trial of the OX40 agonist ivuxolimab. The chain couples TRBV9 to TRBJ1-6; tentatively, D is TRBD1 (5 bases). The CDR3 region is CASSVSAGIKNSPLHF. The CDR3 DNA follows: TGTGCCAGCAGCGTATCCGCAGGGATTAAAAATTCACCCCTCCACTTT.